Sequencing of this T cell receptor beta chain was carried out in a study of response to subunit inactivated influenza vaccine. This clonotype came up a few times. TCRdb re-derived calls from the RT-PCR reads in MiXCR, one entry per CDR3 protein. The table has a few hundred thousand distinct CDR3 sequences, 14% seen once; the top ten hold around 10%. The CDR3 loop spans 17 amino acids. Trimming took 0 bases from V and 6 from J; bases not matched to a gene: 11. Germline CDR1 LGHDT, CDR2 YNNKEL (reference sequence). The source is a man aged 45 to 65 who received an inactivated influenza vaccine. The rearrangement links TRBV3-1 to TRBJ2-7, with TRBD1 matching 10 bases. The sample consisted of PBMCs from blood, taken 11 to 12 days after vaccination. The CDR3 sequence: CASSQDLMGQGSAEQYF. Written as DNA, the CDR3 is TGTGCCAGCAGCCAAGATTTAATGGGACAGGGGTCCGCCGAGCAGTACTTC.